The T cell receptor (beta chain) described here comes from a study of regulatory T cells in long-lasting Graves disease. V was clipped by 6 bases and J by 4 bases; unmatched bases: 9. Per germline, CDR1 SGHTA and CDR2 FQGTGA. The CDR3 covers 16 residues. Study conclusions and caveats: It was peripheral blood alone, not thyroid tissue, that was studied. A limited number of samples was an acknowledged limitation.

Time point denoted: persistent/refractory GD, antithyroid drugs over 5 years with positive TRAb. From PBMCs, RNA was extracted and then used to make the TCR library. EDTA tubes received around 9 milliliters of drawn peripheral blood. Arm-PCR of CDR3 regions with iRepertoire HTBI primers generated TCR beta libraries. Source study methods: Taken together, the samples had 55 to 70 TRBV and approximately 13 TRBJ segments identified. TCRdb re-called the multiplex PCR reads through MiXCR, storing one row per CDR3 protein. None of the V and J calls come from the authors' own analysis; TCRdb made them. The repertoire holds 350,000 to 500,000 distinct CDR3 sequences, with around 20% as singletons. This clonotype was detected ten times or more. Antigen specificity is unknown.

The sequences come from peripheral blood mononuclear cells (PBMCs), collected when the disease was refractory, from a patient treated with antithyroid drugs. The chain carries TRBV7-3 and TRBJ2-2; 9 nucleotides match TRBD1. The receptor was derived from a female donor with Graves disease. DNA for the CDR3: TGTGCCAGCAGGACGGCGGACAGGGGTTCCACCGGGGAGCTGTTTTTT. It translates to CASRTADRGSTGELFF. Using reference TRBV7-3 and TRBJ2-2 for the parts outside the CDR3, the full variable domain is GAGVSQTPSNKVTEKGKYVELRCDPISGHTALYWYRQSLGQGPEFLIYFQGTGAADDSGLPNDRFFAVRPEGSVSTLKIQRTERGDSAVYLCASRTADRGSTGELFFGEGSRLTVL.